This entry lists 19 T cell receptor beta chains sequenced from one sample in a study of long-term antiretroviral therapy in people with HIV. With survey level as its setting, the immunoSEQ assay was v3.0. Using immunoSEQ multiplex PCR, the repertoire was profiled, and TCRdb retains in-frame clones only, with some absent. The sample consists of about 30,000 clones, 90% to 95% of them appearing once. Sequencing used unsorted PBMCs, obtained more than 6 years after starting antiretroviral therapy. Source of these receptors: a man aged 25-45 years with HIV.

The rearrangement joins TRBV28 to TRBJ2-1, with 7 bases aligning to TRBD2. V lost 3 bases to trimming and J lost 5 bases; unmatched junction nucleotides: 1. Germline V gives CDR1 MDHEN, CDR2 SYDVKM. CDR3 size: 13 residues. In DNA form, the CDR3 reads TGTGCCAGCAGTTTGGGGAGGGACAATGAGCAGTTCTTC. As protein: CASSLGRDNEQFF.

This clone was observed once. In nucleotides, the CDR3 is TGCGCCAGCAGTTTTAGGACAGGGAGGGTTAGGCCTGGCTACACCTTC. Protein sequence: CASSFRTGRVRPGYTF. V is TRBV10-1 and J is TRBJ1-2; 8 bases align to TRBD1. This CDR3 region has 16 residues. The V segment lost 5 bases and the J segment 7 bases; nucleotides outside the gene matches: 15. Germline-derived CDR1 and CDR2 are WNHNN and SYGVQD (reference sequence).

In DNA, the CDR3 is TGTGCCAGCAGCATACGGGACAACTCCTACGAGCAGTACTTC. Residues: CASSIRDNSYEQYF. The chain is built from TRBV28 and TRBJ2-7, with D maybe TRBD1 (6 bases). Germline CDR1 MDHEN, CDR2 SYDVKM. The CDR3 loop spans 14 amino acids. Deletions cut 6 bases from V and 0 bases from J, with 12 bases between.

The chain carries TRBV15 and TRBJ2-5, with D possibly matching TRBD2 (6 bases). This CDR3 is built from 14 residues. The V gene lost 8 bases and the J gene lost 3 bases, with 16 bases spanning the gap. In germline, CDR1 is LNHNV, CDR2 YYDKDF (reference sequence). Written as DNA, the CDR3 is TGTGCCACCTGTCCGGGGGAGACAGAAGAGACCCAGTACTTC. Amino acid sequence: CATCPGETEETQYF.

The J gene is TRBJ2-7, the V gene TRBV25-1, with 9 bases that match TRBD1. Germline V gene data show CDR1 as MGHDK and CDR2 as SYGVNS. Germline trimming cut 8 bases from V and 3 bases from J; bases unmatched to any gene: 5. The CDR3 covers 13 residues. This chain's CDR3 is CASGGQGHYEQYF. The CDR3 nucleotides read TGTGCCAGCGGGGGACAGGGACACTACGAGCAGTACTTC.

The genes are TRBV7-2 and TRBJ1-1; a weak D match, TRBD1 (5 bases). Trimming cost V 8 bases and J 0 bases, with 13 bases left between them. The CDR3 covers 14 residues. The V gene's germline CDR1 is SGHTA and CDR2 FQGNSA. CDR3 in DNA: TGTGCCAGCGGAAGACAGCCCATGAACACTGAAGCTTTCTTT. Translating gives CASGRQPMNTEAFF.

The chain uses TRBV5-8 and TRBJ2-5; D is uncertain. From germline, CDR1 is SGHTS and CDR2 YDEGEE. CDR3 length: 14 residues. V shed 1 base and J shed 3 bases, with 10 bases lying between them. CDR3 loop: CASSLIPQEETQYF. In nucleotides, the CDR3 is TGTGCCAGCAGCTTGATACCCCAAGAAGAGACCCAGTACTTC. Filled out from reference TRBV5-8 and TRBJ2-5, the complete variable domain reads EAGVTQSPTHLIKTRGQQATLRCSPISGHTSVYWYQQALGLGLQFLLWYDEGEERNRGNFPPRFSGRQFPNYSSELNVNALELEDSALYLCASSLIPQEETQYFGPGTRLLVL.

The V and J genes are TRBV9 and TRBJ2-7, with TRBD2 matching over 10 bases. Germline CDR1 reads SGDLS; CDR2 reads YYNGEE. The CDR3 is 16 residues long. Unmatched junction bases numbered 14, after V lost 4 bases and J lost 7 bases. CDR3 loop: CASSSTLAGGGGEQYF. CDR3 DNA sequence: TGTGCCAGCAGCTCGACGTTAGCGGGAGGCGGGGGAGAGCAGTACTTC.

This clone was found once. This rearrangement joins TRBV5-1 to TRBJ1-2; 7 bases align to TRBD1. V dropped 4 bases and J dropped 4; count of bases not matched to a gene: 13. Germline V gene data show CDR1 as SGHRS and CDR2 as YFSETQ. The CDR3 runs 16 residues. Written as DNA, the CDR3 is TGCGCCAGCAGCGGGTGGGAGGAGACAGGGCCCTATGGCTACACCTTC. It codes for CASSGWEETGPYGYTF.

This chain uses TRBV19 with TRBJ1-3, with D perhaps matching TRBD1 (5 bases). The CDR3 contains 15 residues. Trimming stripped 6 bases from V and 1 base from J, with 13 bases between. Germline CDR1 LNHDA, CDR2 SQIVND (reference sequence). CDR3 sequence reads: CASSPNSGSGNTIYF. CDR3 nucleotide sequence: TGTGCCAGTAGCCCAAATTCAGGGTCTGGAAACACCATATATTTT.

J is TRBJ2-3 and V is TRBV29-1, with 7 bases identical to TRBD2. Germline assignment: CDR1 SQVTM and CDR2 ANQGSEA. The junction had 0 bases not matched to a gene; V was cut back by 1 base and J by 8 bases. This CDR3 is 11 amino acids long. CDR3 bases: TGCAGCGTTGAAGCGGGGGGTACGCAGTATTTT. As protein: CSVEAGGTQYF.

The chain has TRBV19 and TRBJ1-3; no clear D gene. The CDR3 is made up of 14 amino acids. Germline V gives CDR1 LNHDA, CDR2 SQIVND (reference sequence). V lost 6 bases, J lost 0 bases, and 9 bases lay in between. As DNA, the CDR3 is TGTGCCAGTAGGCAGTTCTCCTCTGGAAACACCATATATTTT. Translated: CASRQFSSGNTIYF. Full variable domain (missing parts from reference TRBV19 and TRBJ1-3): DGGITQSPKYLFRKEGQNVTLSCEQNLNHDAMYWYRQDPGQGLRLIYYSQIVNDFQKGDIAEGYSVSREKKESFPLTVTSAQKNPTAFYLCASRQFSSGNTIYFGEGSWLTVV.

The chain is built from TRBV19 and TRBJ1-3; unclear D gene. Looked up from germline, CDR1 is LNHDA and CDR2 is SQIVND (reference sequence). V was pared by 3 bases and J by 3 bases, with 9 bases between. The CDR3 runs 14 residues. CDR3: CASSMWGVGNTIYF. CDR3 DNA sequence: TGTGCCAGTAGTATGTGGGGTGTTGGAAACACCATATATTTT.

The V and J genes are TRBV5-1 and TRBJ2-2; D gene ambiguous. V lost 0 bases and J 8 bases, leaving 11 bases between the germline ends. The length of the CDR3 is 14 residues. Germline V gene lookup returns CDR1 SGHRS and CDR2 YFSETQ. The DNA for the CDR3 is TGCGCCAGCAGCTTGGGGGCTTTAACTGGGGAGCTGTTTTTT. It specifies CASSLGALTGELFF.

The chain employs TRBV2 and TRBJ2-3; possible D gene TRBD2, 6 bases. V gave up 1 base and J gave up 3 bases, with 11 bases separating them. This CDR3 has 15 amino acids. The germline V gene has CDR1 SNHLY and CDR2 FYNNEI. The CDR3 region has the DNA TGTGCCAGCAGTGAAGGTAGGAGCGGGACAGATACGCAGTATTTT. Encoded protein: CASSEGRSGTDTQYF.

The chain is built from TRBV29-1 and TRBJ2-5; D gene uncertain. The CDR3 runs to 12 residues. The V end was cut by 4 bases, the J end by 3 bases, with 9 bases between. CDR1 and CDR2 from the germline V gene are SQVTM and ANQGSEA. The CDR3 bases are TGCAGCGTTGCCCGGACGGAAGAGACCCAGTACTTC. This translates into CSVARTEETQYF. Filled out from reference TRBV29-1 and TRBJ2-5, the complete variable domain reads SAVISQKPSRDICQRGTSLTIQCQVDSQVTMMFWYRQQPGQSLTLIATANQGSEATYESGFVIDKFPISRPNLTFSTLTVSNMSPEDSSIYLCSVARTEETQYFGPGTRLLVL.

This rearrangement joins TRBV5-5 to TRBJ2-2; TRBD2 agrees at 11 bases. From germline, CDR1 is SGHKS and CDR2 YYEKEE (reference sequence). CDR3 length equals 16 residues. J lost 4 bases, V lost 4 bases, and 6 bases had no gene match. This CDR3 is CASSAGTSGATGELFF. The CDR3 nucleotides are TGTGCCAGCAGCGCCGGGACTAGCGGAGCCACCGGGGAGCTGTTTTTT.

In DNA form, the CDR3 reads TGTGCCAGCAGCCCACTACTAATGACAGAGCCGAACACTGAAGCTTTCTTT. The encoded protein is CASSPLLMTEPNTEAFF. The chain joins TRBV11-2 to TRBJ1-1; the D gene is possibly TRBD1 (5 bases). The germline V gene has CDR1 SGHAT and CDR2 FQNNGV. The CDR3 extends over 17 amino acids. The V end lost 5 bases, the J end lost 1 base, and 20 bases lay between the germline ends.

The gene calls are TRBV16 and TRBJ2-7; perhaps D is TRBD1 or TRBD2 (6 bases each). V was cut by 0 bases and J by 6 bases, with 9 bases left in between. The CDR3 runs to 13 residues. Germline V gives CDR1 KGHSY, CDR2 FQNENV. The CDR3 DNA reads as TGTGCCAGCAGCCAATCAGGGGGAGGCGAGCAGTACTTC. It is translated as CASSQSGGGEQYF.